This T cell receptor beta chain was identified in a study of blood T cell repertoires in COVID-19. The overall study: PBMCs, B-cell-depleted T cells, or T cells provided the cDNA or gDNA that made up the material.

Study processing details: Amplification of reference gene primers was used by the study to estimate nucleated cell counts. Assay: immunoSEQ multiplex PCR; the TCRdb copy retains only in-frame clones and omits some. V, J and clone size were drawn from that table, and D and trimming were deduced from the DNA. In the table there are approximately 70,000 clones, 91% of which are singletons. CDR1 and CDR2 from the germline V gene are ENHRY and SYGVKD. With 0 bases removed from V and 4 bases from J, the gap between germline ends came to 9 bases. The CDR3 runs 15 residues. Patients of the Seattle cohort, enrolled during active infection, were followed longitudinally.

The source is a man aged 35-49 years with COVID-19, enrolled during active disease. This chain links TRBV10-3 with TRBJ2-2; a weak D match, TRBD2 (5 bases). The sequenced sample was peripheral blood. CDR3 in amino acids: CAISESRATTGELFF. CDR3 nucleotide sequence: TGTGCCATCAGTGAGTCGAGGGCAACCACCGGGGAGCTGTTTTTT.